Presented here are 3 T cell receptor beta chains from one specimen sequenced in a study of blood T cell repertoires in COVID-19. Sequencing was performed with immunoSEQ multiplex PCR; in TCRdb, only in-frame clones are kept and a portion is missing. Of 250,000 to 300,000 clones listed, almost 90% are singletons. The sequenced material came from peripheral blood. These receptors were collected from a woman younger than 45 with COVID-19, enrolled during active disease.

The J gene is TRBJ2-3, the V gene TRBV4-3; 10 positions agree with TRBD2. The CDR3 spans 16 residues. V was pared by 0 bases and J by 4 bases, with 4 bases of the junction left unmatched. The germline V gene encodes CDR1 LGHNA and CDR2 YSLEER. CDR3 protein: CASSQEASGRADTQYF. The CDR3 DNA reads TGCGCCAGCAGCCAAGAGGCTAGCGGGAGAGCAGATACGCAGTATTTT.

CDR3 residues: CASSTGTAPIKLVDTF. The CDR3 DNA is TGTGCCAGCAGCACCGGGACAGCTCCTATCAAGTTAGTCGACACCTTC. The chain carries TRBV28 and TRBJ1-2; 7 nucleotides match TRBD1. V lost 6 bases to trimming and J lost 12 bases; unmatched junction nucleotides: 22. The CDR3 has 16 amino acids. The germline V gene encodes CDR1 MDHEN and CDR2 SYDVKM.

The chain is built from TRBV29-1 and TRBJ1-2; D gene uncertain. Looked up from germline, CDR1 is SQVTM and CDR2 is ANQGSEA. V shed 0 bases and J shed 8 bases, with 10 bases lying between them. The CDR3 totals 12 residues. CDR3 sequence (DNA): TGCAGCGTTGAAGATTGGCCCGGGGGCTACACCTTC. Its translation: CSVEDWPGGYTF.